This T cell receptor (beta chain) was sequenced for a study of blood T cell repertoires in COVID-19. Whole-study context: Specimens from acute and convalescent COVID-19 originated in the United States, Italy and Spain.

The table came from immunoSEQ multiplex PCR; TCRdb's copy has only in-frame clones and leaves some out. The sample holds 250,000 to 350,000 clones; around 84% are singletons and the top ten take over 1.3%. V was clipped by 0 bases and J by 8 bases, with 10 bases between them. The CDR3 sequence is 14 residues long. The germline V gene has CDR1 KGHSH and CDR2 LQKENI. The sequence was collected from a human donor with COVID-19, enrolled during active disease. The donor label of this sample is uncertain. The specimen was peripheral blood. The gene calls are TRBV18 and TRBJ1-4; TRBD1 is a possible D gene (5 bases). The CDR3 here is CASSPPGGREKLFF. In nucleotides, the CDR3 is TGTGCCAGCTCACCACCGGGGGGTCGCGAAAAACTGTTTTTT. The full variable domain, in which reference TRBV18 and TRBJ1-4 provide the parts outside the CDR3, is NAGVMQNPRHLVRRRGQEARLRCSPMKGHSHVYWYRQLPEEGLKFMVYLQKENIIDESGMPKERFSAEFPKEGPSILRIQQVVRGDSAAYFCASSPPGGREKLFFGSGTQLSVL.